This T cell receptor (beta chain) was identified in a study of T cells in localized non-small cell lung cancer. The CDR3 loop spans 14 amino acids. V was pared by 3 bases and J by 3 bases, with 4 bases of the junction left unmatched. CDR1 is ENHRY, CDR2 SYGVKD, per germline. Notes on this clone: What it binds is unknown.

TCRdb keeps only in-frame clones here, not all; method: immunoSEQ multiplex PCR. This table holds more than 30,000 clones, 87% found once. Study-wide results and caveats: A median approximately 53 of the top 100 tumor clones appeared in adjacent lung. Exceeding tumor, uninvolved adjacent lung had the highest T cell clonality. Tumor samples were not multi-region, leaving intratumor heterogeneity unexcluded.

The clonotype originates from a man aged 35 to 69 with stage III lung adenocarcinoma. The J gene is TRBJ2-7, the V gene TRBV10-3; 8 nucleotides align to TRBD2. The input for sequencing was peripheral blood mononuclear cells, taken before any cancer treatment. This CDR3 reads CAISDLAGNYEQYF. DNA of the CDR3: TGTGCCATCAGTGATCTAGCGGGCAACTACGAGCAGTACTTC.